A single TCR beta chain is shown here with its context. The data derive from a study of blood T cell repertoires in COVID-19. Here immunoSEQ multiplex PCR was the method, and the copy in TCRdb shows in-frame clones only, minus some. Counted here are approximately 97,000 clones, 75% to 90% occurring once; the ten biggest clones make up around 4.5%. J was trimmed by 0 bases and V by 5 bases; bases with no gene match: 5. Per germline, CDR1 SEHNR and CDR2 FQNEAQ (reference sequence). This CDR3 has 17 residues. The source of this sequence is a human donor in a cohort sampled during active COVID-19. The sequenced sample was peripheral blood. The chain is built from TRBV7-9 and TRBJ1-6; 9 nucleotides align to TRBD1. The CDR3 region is CASSRGTGSSYNSPLHF. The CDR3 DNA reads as TGTGCCAGCAGCCGAGGGACAGGGAGCTCCTATAATTCACCCCTCCACTTT.